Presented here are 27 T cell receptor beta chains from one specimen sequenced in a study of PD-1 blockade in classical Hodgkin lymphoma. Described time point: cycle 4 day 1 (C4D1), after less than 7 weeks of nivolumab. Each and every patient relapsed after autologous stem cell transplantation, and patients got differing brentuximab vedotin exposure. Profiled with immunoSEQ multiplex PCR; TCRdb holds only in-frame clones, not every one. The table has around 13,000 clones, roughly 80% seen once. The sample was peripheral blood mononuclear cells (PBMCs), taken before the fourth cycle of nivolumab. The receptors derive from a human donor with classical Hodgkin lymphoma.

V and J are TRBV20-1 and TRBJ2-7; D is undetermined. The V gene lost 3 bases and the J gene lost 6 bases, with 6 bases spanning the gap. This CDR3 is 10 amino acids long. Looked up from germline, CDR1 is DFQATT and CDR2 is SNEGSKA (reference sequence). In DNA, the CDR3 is TGCAGTGCTAGGTCCACCGAGCAGTACTTC. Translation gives CSARSTEQYF.

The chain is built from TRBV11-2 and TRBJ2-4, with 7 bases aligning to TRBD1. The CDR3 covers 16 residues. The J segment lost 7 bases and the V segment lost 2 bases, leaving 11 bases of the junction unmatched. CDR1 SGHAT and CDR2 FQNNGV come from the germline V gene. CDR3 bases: TGTGCCAGCAGCTTAAATGGGCAGGGGGTCAGGAACATTCAGTACTTC. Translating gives CASSLNGQGVRNIQYF.

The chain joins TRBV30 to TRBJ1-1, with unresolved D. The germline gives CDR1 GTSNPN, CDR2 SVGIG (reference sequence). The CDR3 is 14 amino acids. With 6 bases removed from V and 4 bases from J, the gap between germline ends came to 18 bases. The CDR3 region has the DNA TGTGCCTGTTGGTTTTATGGGGAGGGCACTGAAGCTTTCTTT. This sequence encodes CACWFYGEGTEAFF.

The CDR3 sequence: CASSPGQALISGANVLTF. The CDR3 nucleotides read TGTGCCAGCAGCCCGGGACAGGCCTTAATCTCTGGGGCCAACGTCCTGACTTTC. V is TRBV7-9 and J is TRBJ2-6, with 8 bases fitting TRBD1. The CDR3 is 18 residues long. CDR1 is SEHNR and CDR2 is FQNEAQ in the germline V gene (reference sequence). Trimming at V came to 5 bases and at J to 0 bases, leaving 9 bases not matched to a gene.

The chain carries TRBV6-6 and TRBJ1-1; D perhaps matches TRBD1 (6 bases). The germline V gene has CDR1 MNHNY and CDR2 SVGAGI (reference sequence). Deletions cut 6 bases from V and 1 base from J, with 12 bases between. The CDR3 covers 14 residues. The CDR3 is CASRGDTENTEAFF. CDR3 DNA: TGTGCCAGCAGGGGGGACACAGAGAACACTGAAGCTTTCTTT.

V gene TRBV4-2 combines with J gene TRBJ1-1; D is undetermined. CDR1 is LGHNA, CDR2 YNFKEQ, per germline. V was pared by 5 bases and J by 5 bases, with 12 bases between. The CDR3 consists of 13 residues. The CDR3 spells CASSLGPGTEAFF. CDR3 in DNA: TGTGCCAGCAGCTTAGGGCCTGGGACTGAAGCTTTCTTT.

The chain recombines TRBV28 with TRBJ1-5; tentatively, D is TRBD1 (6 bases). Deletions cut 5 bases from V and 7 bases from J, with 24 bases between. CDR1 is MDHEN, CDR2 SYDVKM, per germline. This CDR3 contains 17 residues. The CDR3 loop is CASSPSFIQGRRQPQHF. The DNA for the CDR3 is TGTGCCAGCAGTCCCTCCTTCATTCAGGGGAGGCGGCAGCCCCAGCATTTT. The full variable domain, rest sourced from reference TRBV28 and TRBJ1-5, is DVKVTQSSRYLVKRTGEKVFLECVQDMDHENMFWYRQDPGLGLRLIYFSYDVKMKEKGDIPEGYSVSREKKERFSLILESASTNQTSMYLCASSPSFIQGRRQPQHFGDGTRLSIL.

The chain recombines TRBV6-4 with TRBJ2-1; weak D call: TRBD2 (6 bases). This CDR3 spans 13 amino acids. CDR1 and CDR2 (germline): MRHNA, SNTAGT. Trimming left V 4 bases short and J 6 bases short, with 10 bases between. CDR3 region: CASSVGTANEQFF. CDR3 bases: TGTGCCAGCAGTGTTGGGACTGCCAATGAGCAGTTCTTC.

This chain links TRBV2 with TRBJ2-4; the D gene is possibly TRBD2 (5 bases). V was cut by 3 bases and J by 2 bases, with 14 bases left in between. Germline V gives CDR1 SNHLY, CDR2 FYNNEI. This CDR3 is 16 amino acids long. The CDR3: CASSERGGRTKNIQYF. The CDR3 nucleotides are TGTGCCAGCAGTGAGAGAGGAGGTCGGACCAAAAACATTCAGTACTTC.

The CDR3 reads CASSTPAAEAFF. The CDR3 region has the DNA TGCGCCAGCAGCACCCCAGCCGCTGAAGCTTTCTTT. V gene TRBV4-1 combines with J gene TRBJ1-1; D not certain. The CDR3 has 12 residues. The V gene's germline CDR1 is MGHRA and CDR2 YSYEKL. V lost 5 bases and J 6 bases, leaving 10 bases between the germline ends.

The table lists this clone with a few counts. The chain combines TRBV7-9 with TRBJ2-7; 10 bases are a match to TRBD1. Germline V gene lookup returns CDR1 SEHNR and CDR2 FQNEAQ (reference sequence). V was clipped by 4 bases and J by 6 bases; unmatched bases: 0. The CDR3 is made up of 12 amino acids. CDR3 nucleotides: TGTGCCAGCAGCTGGACAGGGGGCGAGCAGTACTTC. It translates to CASSWTGGEQYF.

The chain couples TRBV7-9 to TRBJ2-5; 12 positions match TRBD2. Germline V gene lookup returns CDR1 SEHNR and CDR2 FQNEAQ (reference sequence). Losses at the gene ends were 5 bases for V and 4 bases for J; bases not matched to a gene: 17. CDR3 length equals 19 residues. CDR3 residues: CASSLQTSGGPYTRETQYF. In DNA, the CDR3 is TGTGCCAGCAGCCTTCAGACTAGCGGGGGCCCTTACACCAGAGAGACCCAGTACTTC.

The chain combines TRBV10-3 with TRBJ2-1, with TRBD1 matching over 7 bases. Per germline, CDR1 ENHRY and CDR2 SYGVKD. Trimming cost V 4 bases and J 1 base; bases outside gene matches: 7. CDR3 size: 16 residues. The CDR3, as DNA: TGTGCCATCAGTGCGACAGGGCCAGCTTCCTACAATGAGCAGTTCTTC. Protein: CAISATGPASYNEQFF.

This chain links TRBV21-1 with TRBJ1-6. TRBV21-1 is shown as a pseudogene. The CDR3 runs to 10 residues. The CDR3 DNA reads TGTGCCAGTCGGGGTTCACCCCTCCACTTT. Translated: CASRGSPLHF.

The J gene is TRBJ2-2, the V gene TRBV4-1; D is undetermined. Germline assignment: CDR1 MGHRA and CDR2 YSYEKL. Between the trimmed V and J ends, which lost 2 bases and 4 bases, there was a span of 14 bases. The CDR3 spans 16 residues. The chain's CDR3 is CASSQTDMGTTGELFF. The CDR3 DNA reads TGCGCCAGCAGCCAAACTGACATGGGAACCACCGGGGAGCTGTTTTTT.

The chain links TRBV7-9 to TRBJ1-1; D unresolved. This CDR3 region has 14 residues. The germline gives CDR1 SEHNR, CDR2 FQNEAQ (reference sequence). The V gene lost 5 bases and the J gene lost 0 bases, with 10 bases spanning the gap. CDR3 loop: CASSLSRLNTEAFF. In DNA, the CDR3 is TGTGCCAGCAGCCTTAGCAGGTTGAACACTGAAGCTTTCTTT.

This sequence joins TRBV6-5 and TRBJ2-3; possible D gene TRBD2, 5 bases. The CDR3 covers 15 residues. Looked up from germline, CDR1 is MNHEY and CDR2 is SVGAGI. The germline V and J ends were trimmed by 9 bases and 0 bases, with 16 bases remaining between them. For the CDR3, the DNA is TGTGCCAGTGGGAGTACGGAAGGTAGCACAGATACGCAGTATTTT. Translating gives CASGSTEGSTDTQYF.

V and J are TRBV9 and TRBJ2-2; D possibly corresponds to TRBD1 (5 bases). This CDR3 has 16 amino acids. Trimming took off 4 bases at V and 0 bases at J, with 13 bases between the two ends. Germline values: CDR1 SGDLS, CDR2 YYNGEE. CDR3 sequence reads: CASSPQGVANTGELFF. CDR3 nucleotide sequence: TGTGCCAGCAGCCCCCAAGGGGTTGCGAACACCGGGGAGCTGTTTTTT.

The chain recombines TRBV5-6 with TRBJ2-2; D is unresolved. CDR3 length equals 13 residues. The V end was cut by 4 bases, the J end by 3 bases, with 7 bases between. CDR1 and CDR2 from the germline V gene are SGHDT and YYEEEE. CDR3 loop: CASSLIYTGELFF. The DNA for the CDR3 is TGTGCCAGCAGCCTGATCTACACCGGGGAGCTGTTTTTT. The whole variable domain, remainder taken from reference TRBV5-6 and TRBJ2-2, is DAGVTQSPTHLIKTRGQQVTLRCSPKSGHDTVSWYQQALGQGPQFIFQYYEEEERQRGNFPDRFSGHQFPNYSSELNVNALLLGDSALYLCASSLIYTGELFFGEGSRLTVL.

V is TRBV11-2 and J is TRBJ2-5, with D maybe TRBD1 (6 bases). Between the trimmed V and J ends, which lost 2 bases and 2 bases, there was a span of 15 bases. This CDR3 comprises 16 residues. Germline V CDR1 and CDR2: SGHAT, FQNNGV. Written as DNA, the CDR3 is TGTGCCAGCAGCTTACAAATCCGGGACATACAAGAGACCCAGTACTTC. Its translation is CASSLQIRDIQETQYF.

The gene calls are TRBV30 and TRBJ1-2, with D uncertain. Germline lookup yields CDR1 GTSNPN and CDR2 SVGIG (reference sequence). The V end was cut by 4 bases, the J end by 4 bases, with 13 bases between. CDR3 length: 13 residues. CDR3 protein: CAWNTEGRYGYTF. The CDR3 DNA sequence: TGTGCCTGGAACACTGAAGGGCGCTATGGCTACACCTTC.

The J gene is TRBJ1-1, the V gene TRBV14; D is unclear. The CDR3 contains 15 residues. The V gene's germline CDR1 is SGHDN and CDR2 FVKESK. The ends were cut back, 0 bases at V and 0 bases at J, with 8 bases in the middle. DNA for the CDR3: TGTGCCAGCAGCCAAGACACAGCCATGAACACTGAAGCTTTCTTT. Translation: CASSQDTAMNTEAFF.

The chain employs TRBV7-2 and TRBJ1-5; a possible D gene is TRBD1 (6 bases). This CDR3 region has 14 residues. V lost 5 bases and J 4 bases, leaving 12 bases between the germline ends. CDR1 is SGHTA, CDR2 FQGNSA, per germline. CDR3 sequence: CASSQQGGNQPQHF. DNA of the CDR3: TGTGCCAGCAGCCAACAGGGAGGAAATCAGCCCCAGCATTTT.

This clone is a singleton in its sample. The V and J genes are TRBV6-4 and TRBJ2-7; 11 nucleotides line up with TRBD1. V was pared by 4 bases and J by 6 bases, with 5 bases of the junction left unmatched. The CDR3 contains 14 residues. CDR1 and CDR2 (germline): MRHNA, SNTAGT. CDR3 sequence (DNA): TGTGCCAGCAGTGCTGGACAGGGGGCTAGCGAGCAGTACTTC. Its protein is CASSAGQGASEQYF.

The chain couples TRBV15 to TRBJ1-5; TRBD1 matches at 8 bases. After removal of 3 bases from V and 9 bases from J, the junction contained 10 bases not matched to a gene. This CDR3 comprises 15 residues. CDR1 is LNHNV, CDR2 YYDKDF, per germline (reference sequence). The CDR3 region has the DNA TGTGCCACCAGCAGCCGAGGACAGGGTGTATGGCCCCAGCATTTT. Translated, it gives CATSSRGQGVWPQHF.

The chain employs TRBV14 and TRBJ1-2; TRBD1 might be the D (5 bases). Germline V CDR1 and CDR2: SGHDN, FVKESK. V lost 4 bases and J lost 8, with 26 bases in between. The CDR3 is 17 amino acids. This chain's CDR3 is CASSPNRTIYFWGGYTF. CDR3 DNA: TGTGCCAGCAGCCCGAACAGGACAATATACTTCTGGGGAGGCTACACCTTC.

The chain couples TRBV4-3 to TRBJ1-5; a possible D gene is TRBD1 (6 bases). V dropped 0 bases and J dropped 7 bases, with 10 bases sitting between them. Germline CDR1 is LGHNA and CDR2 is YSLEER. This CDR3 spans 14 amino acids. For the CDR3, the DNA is TGCGCCAGCAGCCAAGATAGGGGGTCCCAGCCCCAGCATTTT. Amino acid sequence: CASSQDRGSQPQHF.